This T cell receptor (beta chain) emerged from a study of beta chain features in type 1 diabetes. Isolated RNA was reverse transcribed in full, so expressed TCRB transcripts were sequenced. Produced via immunoSEQ multiplex PCR; TCRdb's table is partial and in-frame only. This sample has about 150,000 clones, with under 9.5% found just once. The V gene's germline CDR1 is SGHNT and CDR2 YYREEE (reference sequence). V lost 3 bases and J lost 4, with 13 bases in between. The CDR3 is made up of 14 amino acids. Each sorted fraction was over 98% pure. The V gene is TRBV5-4, the J gene TRBJ1-1; the D is unclear. The clonotype comes from a man younger than 35 in good health. The sequenced material came from central memory CD4+ T cells from blood. The CDR3 DNA reads as TGTGCCAGCAGCTCCCTACAGAAACTCACTGAAGCTTTCTTT. As protein: CASSSLQKLTEAFF.